This T cell receptor (beta chain) was obtained from a study of CD8+ T cells in alopecia areata. Extracted from the samples, RNA was reverse transcribed into cDNA to serve as the sequencing template. Profiled with immunoSEQ multiplex PCR; TCRdb holds only in-frame clones, not every one. The table lists 200,000 or so clones, more than 50% of them singletons, with approximately 4.9% in the top ten. V lost 4 bases, J lost 9 bases, and 7 bases stayed unmatched. The CDR3 runs 14 residues. The V gene's germline CDR1 is SGHDT and CDR2 YYEEEE. The study, taken as a whole, reports: Lesional tissue from the scalp (especially in alopecia totalis/universalis) showed higher clonality than normal scalp.

Worth noting for this clone: The target antigen is unknown.

The rearrangement links TRBV5-6 to TRBJ1-6, with 7 bases lining up with TRBD1. The source of this sequence is a human donor in good health. The sequencing input was CD8+ T cells sorted from blood. DNA of the CDR3: TGTGCCAGCAGCCGAGGGGGCTGGGGTTCACCCCTCCACTTT. Translation gives CASSRGGWGSPLHF.